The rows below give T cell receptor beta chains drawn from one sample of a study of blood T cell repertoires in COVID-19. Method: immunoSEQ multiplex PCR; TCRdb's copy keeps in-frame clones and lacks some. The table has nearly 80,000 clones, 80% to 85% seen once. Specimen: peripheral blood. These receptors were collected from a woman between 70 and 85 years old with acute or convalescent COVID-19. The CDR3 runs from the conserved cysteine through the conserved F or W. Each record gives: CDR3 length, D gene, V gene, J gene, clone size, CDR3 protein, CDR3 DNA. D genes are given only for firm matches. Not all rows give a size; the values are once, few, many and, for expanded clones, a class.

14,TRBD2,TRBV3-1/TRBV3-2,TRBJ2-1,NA,CASSQLAGLDEQFF,TGTGCCAGCAGCCAGCTAGCGGGACTCGATGAGCAGTTCTTC
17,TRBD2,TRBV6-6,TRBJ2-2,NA,CASSPRLLAGRTGELFF,TGTGCCAGCAGTCCACGATTACTAGCGGGACGCACCGGGGAGCTGTTTTTT
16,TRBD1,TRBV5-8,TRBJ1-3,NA,CASSTRQGFVGNTIYF,TGTGCCAGCAGCACTCGACAGGGGTTCGTAGGAAACACCATATATTTT
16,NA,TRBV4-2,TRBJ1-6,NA,CASSQTTGIGNSPLHF,TGTGCCAGCAGCCAAACTACAGGTATCGGGAATTCACCCCTCCACTTT
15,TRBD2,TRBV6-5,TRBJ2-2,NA,CASSYSLAGTGELFF,TGTGCCAGCAGTTACTCCCTAGCGGGCACCGGGGAGCTGTTTTTT
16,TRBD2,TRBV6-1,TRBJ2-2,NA,CASSGLAGVNTGELFF,TGTGCCAGCAGTGGGTTAGCGGGCGTGAACACCGGGGAGCTGTTTTTT
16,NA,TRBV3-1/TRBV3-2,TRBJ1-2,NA,CASSPSLAHPNYGYTF,TGTGCCAGCAGCCCCTCCTTGGCCCACCCCAACTATGGCTACACCTTC
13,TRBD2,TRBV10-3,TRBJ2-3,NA,CAISDTSGGTQYF,TGTGCCATCAGTGACACTAGCGGAGGTACGCAGTATTTT
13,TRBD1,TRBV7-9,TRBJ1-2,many,CASRGGQFLGYTF,TGTGCCAGCAGGGGGGGACAGTTTCTTGGCTACACCTTC
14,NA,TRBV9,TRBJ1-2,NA,CASSSSGIRGGYTF,TGTGCCAGCAGCTCATCGGGGATACGGGGTGGCTACACCTTC
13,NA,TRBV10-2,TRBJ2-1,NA,CASSPGQNNEQFF,TGCGCCAGCAGTCCGGGACAAAACAATGAGCAGTTCTTC
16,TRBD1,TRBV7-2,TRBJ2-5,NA,CASSSSDRVVRETQYF,TGTGCCAGCAGTTCATCAGACAGGGTAGTACGAGAGACCCAGTACTTC
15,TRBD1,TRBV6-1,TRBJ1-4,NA,CASSEALTGSEKLFF,TGTGCCAGCAGTGAAGCGTTGACAGGGAGTGAAAAACTGTTTTTT
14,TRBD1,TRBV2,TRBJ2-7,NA,CASTPRDRRNEQYF,TGTGCCAGCACCCCTCGGGACAGGAGGAACGAGCAGTACTTC
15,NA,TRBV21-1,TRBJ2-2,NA,CASSKGQRNTGELFF,TGTGCCAGCAGCAAAGGGCAAAGGAACACCGGGGAGCTGTTTTTT
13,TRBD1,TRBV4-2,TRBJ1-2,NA,CASRRQGTYGYTF,TGTGCCAGCAGACGACAGGGGACCTATGGCTACACCTTC
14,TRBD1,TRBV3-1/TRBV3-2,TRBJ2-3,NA,CASRLTGVGDTQYF,TGTGCCAGCAGACTGACAGGGGTGGGAGATACGCAGTATTTT
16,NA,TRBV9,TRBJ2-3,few,CASSVEIRQGGGTQYF,TGTGCCAGCAGCGTAGAGATTCGGCAAGGTGGAGGTACGCAGTATTTT
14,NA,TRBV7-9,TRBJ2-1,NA,CASSLAFPYNEQFF,TGTGCCAGCAGCTTAGCGTTCCCGTACAATGAGCAGTTCTTC
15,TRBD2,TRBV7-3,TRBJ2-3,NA,CASSVSGRSTDTQYF,TGTGCCAGCAGCGTTAGCGGGAGGAGCACAGATACGCAGTATTTT
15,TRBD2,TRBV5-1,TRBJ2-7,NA,CASSSAGVSSYEQYF,TGCGCCAGCAGCTCGGCGGGAGTTTCCTCCTACGAGCAGTACTTC
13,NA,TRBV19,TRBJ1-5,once,CASSNRVNQPQHF,TGTGCCAGTAGTAACAGGGTCAATCAGCCCCAGCATTTT
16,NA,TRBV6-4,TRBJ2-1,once,CASSDSHSFAYNEQFF,TGTGCCAGCAGTGATTCCCACAGTTTCGCCTACAATGAGCAGTTCTTC
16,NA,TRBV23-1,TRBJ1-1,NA,CARKKGVRVGNTEAFF,TGCGCCAGGAAAAAAGGGGTAAGAGTCGGGAACACTGAAGCTTTCTTT
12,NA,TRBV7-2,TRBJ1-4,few,CASSLVREKLFF,TGTGCCAGCAGCTTAGTCAGGGAAAAACTGTTTTTT
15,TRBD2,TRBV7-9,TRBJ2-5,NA,CASSRLAGGQETQYF,TGTGCCAGCAGCCGACTAGCGGGTGGGCAAGAGACCCAGTACTTC
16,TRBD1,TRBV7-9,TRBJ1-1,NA,CASSPNLQGGYTEAFF,TGTGCCAGCAGCCCTAATTTGCAGGGGGGCTATACTGAAGCTTTCTTT
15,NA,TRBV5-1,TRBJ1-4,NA,CASSKTQGRSTEWFF,TGCGCCAGCAGCAAGACACAGGGAAGATCGACCGAATGGTTTTTT
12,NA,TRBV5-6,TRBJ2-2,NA,CASSLARGELFF,TGTGCCAGCAGCTTGGCTCGGGGGGAGCTGTTTTTT
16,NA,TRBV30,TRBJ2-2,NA,CAWSVRLLAATGELFF,TGTGCCTGGAGTGTACGGTTACTAGCAGCCACCGGGGAGCTGTTTTTT
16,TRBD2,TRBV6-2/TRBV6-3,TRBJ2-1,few,CASSYSALAGYNEQFF,TGTGCCAGCAGTTACTCTGCGCTAGCGGGCTACAATGAGCAGTTCTTC
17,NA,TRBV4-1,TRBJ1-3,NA,CASSQEGTQNSGNTIYF,TGCGCCAGCAGCCAAGAGGGGACACAAAACTCTGGAAACACCATATATTTT
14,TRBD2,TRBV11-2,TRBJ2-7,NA,CASSRAGGAYEQYF,TGTGCCAGCAGTCGAGCGGGAGGGGCCTACGAGCAGTACTTC
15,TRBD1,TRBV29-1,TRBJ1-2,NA,CSVESRDRGPWGYTF,TGCAGCGTTGAATCCCGGGACAGGGGGCCGTGGGGCTACACCTTC
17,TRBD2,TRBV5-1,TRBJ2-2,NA,CASSPTTSGRDTGELFF,TGCGCCAGCAGCCCGACAACTAGCGGGAGGGACACCGGGGAGCTGTTTTTT
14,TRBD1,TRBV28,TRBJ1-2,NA,CASSSDRRNYGYTF,TGTGCCAGCAGTTCGGACAGGCGTAACTATGGCTACACCTTC
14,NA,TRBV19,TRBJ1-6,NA,CASSRVSGNSPLHF,TGTGCCAGTAGTCGAGTGTCGGGTAATTCACCCCTCCACTTT
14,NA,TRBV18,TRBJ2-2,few,CASSPPEIPGELFF,TGTGCCAGCTCACCACCGGAGATCCCCGGGGAGCTGTTTTTT
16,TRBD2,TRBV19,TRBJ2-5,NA,CASSQSLAGGSKTQYF,TGTGCCAGTAGTCAATCCCTAGCGGGAGGGTCGAAGACCCAGTACTTC